This passage covers 20 T cell receptor beta chains from one sample sequenced in a study of cytomegalovirus exposure and HLA in healthy donors. Primers included in the PCR were 60 Vbeta and 13 Jbeta primers. Clones were sequenced by immunoSEQ multiplex PCR, and TCRdb holds only the in-frame ones, with some missing. The data show some 160,000 clones, roughly 84% seen once. Material: PBMCs. The receptors derive from a woman aged 18-30 years in good health and CMV-seronegative.

Of note for this clone: Its ends do not fully match the called genes, so a read error is possible. The chain carries TRBV5-1 and TRBJ2-6; possible D gene TRBD1, 5 bases. The CDR3 is 14 amino acids. Germline V CDR1 and CDR2: SGHRS, YFSETQ. The DNA of the CDR3 is TGTGCCAGCCTGCAGGGCTCTGGGGCCAACGTCCTGACTTTC. Translation gives CASLQGSGANVLTF.

The chain uses TRBV11-2 and TRBJ1-5; D is ambiguous. The germline V gene encodes CDR1 SGHAT and CDR2 FQNNGV. The V end was cut by 3 bases, the J end by 1 base, with 7 bases between. The CDR3 is 14 amino acids. In DNA form, the CDR3 reads TGTGCCAGCAGCTTGTTCTCGAGCAATCAGCCCCAGCATTTT. It yields the protein CASSLFSSNQPQHF.

This clone was detected only once. CDR3 in amino acids: CASSLISSDHGYTF. In DNA form, the CDR3 reads TGTGCCAGCAGCTTAATAAGTAGCGACCATGGCTACACCTTC. The chain carries TRBV11-2 and TRBJ1-2; unclear D gene. The CDR3 runs 14 residues. The V end lost 2 bases, the J end lost 6 bases, and 13 bases lay between the germline ends. Germline-derived CDR1 and CDR2 are SGHAT and FQNNGV.

This chain uses TRBV5-6 with TRBJ2-5; TRBD1 might be the D (5 bases). CDR1 and CDR2 (germline): SGHDT, YYEEEE. V was pared by 0 bases and J by 5 bases, with 11 bases between. CDR3 length: 14 amino acids. The CDR3 sequence: CASSLGRARETQYF. CDR3 DNA: TGTGCCAGCAGCTTGGGCAGGGCGCGGGAGACCCAGTACTTC.

This clone came up a few times. The rearrangement joins TRBV7-2 to TRBJ1-2; D remains unclear. CDR1 and CDR2 (germline): SGHTA, FQGNSA. CDR3 length equals 13 residues. Trimming removed 1 base from V and 1 base from J, with 4 bases in between. CDR3 coding DNA: TGTGCCAGCAGCTTAGACAATAACTATGGCTACACCTTC. Its translation: CASSLDNNYGYTF.

The chain carries TRBV9 and TRBJ2-1, with D possibly TRBD1 on 6 matching bases. Per germline, CDR1 SGDLS and CDR2 YYNGEE. This CDR3 comprises 16 residues. V gave up 3 bases and J gave up 4 bases, with 17 bases separating them. The CDR3: CASSGEGHPIYNEQFF. For the CDR3, the DNA is TGTGCCAGCAGCGGAGAGGGACACCCAATTTACAATGAGCAGTTCTTC.

About this clone itself: The germline gene is not matched at one end of the junction; a read error may be the cause. The chain uses TRBV7-9 and TRBJ1-1, with D hard to call. The CDR3 length is 15 residues. Per the germline V gene, CDR1 is SEHNR and CDR2 is FQNEAQ (reference sequence). The CDR3 bases are TGTTCCAGCAGCCCTCACATTCCCCGGAACACTGAAGCTTTCTTT. Protein product: CSSSPHIPRNTEAFF.

This clone was counted only a few times. The V and J genes are TRBV5-1 and TRBJ2-3; 8 nucleotides line up with TRBD2. J was trimmed by 0 bases and V by 4 bases; bases with no gene match: 4. CDR1 is SGHRS, CDR2 YFSETQ, per germline. CDR3 length equals 15 residues. Written as DNA, the CDR3 is TGCGCCAGCAGCCGGAGCGGGGGTAGCACAGATACGCAGTATTTT. This codes for CASSRSGGSTDTQYF.

This chain uses TRBV28 with TRBJ2-7; 9 nucleotides align to TRBD2. The length of the CDR3 is 17 residues. Germline assignment: CDR1 MDHEN and CDR2 SYDVKM. V shed 3 bases and J 0 bases; nucleotides not matched to a gene: 9. The CDR3 sequence: CASSFLLAGTFSYEQYF. CDR3 in DNA: TGTGCCAGCAGTTTCCTTCTAGCGGGAACTTTCTCCTACGAGCAGTACTTC.

The V call is TRBV25-1, the J call TRBJ1-1; 8 nucleotides agree with TRBD1. The CDR3 covers 14 residues. CDR1 is MGHDK and CDR2 is SYGVNS in the germline V gene. J lost 10 bases, V lost 1 base, and 8 bases had no gene match. This chain's CDR3 is CASSELHRQGRAFF. DNA of the CDR3: TGTGCCAGCAGTGAATTGCACCGACAGGGGCGAGCTTTCTTT.

Here the CDR3 reads CASSPGTGNHQPQHF. Here the CDR3 DNA reads TGTGCCAGCTCCCCCGGGACAGGGAATCACCAGCCCCAGCATTTT. This chain joins TRBV18 and TRBJ1-5, with 9 bases identical to TRBD1. CDR3 length: 15 amino acids. Germline V lookup: CDR1 KGHSH, CDR2 LQKENI. J lost 7 bases, V lost 6 bases, and 10 bases had no gene match.

The chain recombines TRBV28 with TRBJ1-5; no clear D. The CDR3 has 16 amino acids. Per germline, CDR1 MDHEN and CDR2 SYDVKM. V was cut by 4 bases and J by 1 base, with 14 bases left in between. CDR3 sequence (DNA): TGTGCCAGCAGTTCCCCGGGATATTGGAGCAATCAGCCCCAGCATTTT. This codes for CASSSPGYWSNQPQHF.

The gene calls are TRBV28 and TRBJ2-2; 13 nucleotides match TRBD2. The length of the CDR3 is 17 residues. Germline lookup yields CDR1 MDHEN and CDR2 SYDVKM. After removal of 2 bases from V and 5 bases from J, the junction contained 5 bases not matched to a gene. The DNA of the CDR3 is TGTGCCAGCAGTTTACGCGTGGGACTAGCGGGGACCGGGGAGCTGTTTTTT. It specifies CASSLRVGLAGTGELFF. The full variable domain, with the rest looked up from reference TRBV28 and TRBJ2-2, is DVKVTQSSRYLVKRTGEKVFLECVQDMDHENMFWYRQDPGLGLRLIYFSYDVKMKEKGDIPEGYSVSREKKERFSLILESASTNQTSMYLCASSLRVGLAGTGELFFGEGSRLTVL.

The chain has TRBV10-3 and TRBJ2-7; D perhaps matches TRBD2 (7 bases). Deletions cut 0 bases from V and 0 bases from J, with 15 bases between. CDR1 and CDR2 (germline): ENHRY, SYGVKD. The CDR3 has 17 residues. The CDR3 protein is CAISESGGGLPSYEQYF. Written as DNA, the CDR3 is TGTGCCATCAGTGAGTCAGGGGGGGGGCTACCCTCCTACGAGCAGTACTTC.

There are a few counts of this clone. The chain has TRBV4-1 and TRBJ1-2, with D possibly matching TRBD1 (6 bases). Per germline, CDR1 MGHRA and CDR2 YSYEKL. The CDR3 has 15 amino acids. V gave up 0 bases and J gave up 4 bases, with 12 bases separating them. The CDR3 loop reads CASSQDDDRRYGYTF. The CDR3 DNA sequence: TGCGCCAGCAGCCAAGATGACGACAGGCGCTATGGCTACACCTTC.

The J gene is TRBJ1-2, the V gene TRBV30; TRBD1 agrees at 9 bases. The CDR3 runs to 13 residues. With V trimmed by 3 bases and J by 7 bases, 6 bases remained unmatched. Per germline, CDR1 GTSNPN and CDR2 SVGIG (reference sequence). CDR3 protein: CAWSPGTGFGYTF. The CDR3 nucleotides are TGTGCCTGGAGCCCCGGGACAGGGTTTGGCTACACCTTC.

The gene calls are TRBV5-1 and TRBJ2-3; D is possibly TRBD1 (6 bases). This CDR3 contains 15 residues. Per the germline V gene, CDR1 is SGHRS and CDR2 is YFSETQ. The V end lost 0 bases, the J end lost 1 base, and 9 bases lay between the germline ends. The CDR3 loop reads CASSLAWGRTDTQYF. The CDR3 DNA reads as TGCGCCAGCAGCTTGGCGTGGGGGCGCACAGATACGCAGTATTTT. The variable domain in full, completed from reference TRBV5-1 and TRBJ2-3, reads KAGVTQTPRYLIKTRGQQVTLSCSPISGHRSVSWYQQTPGQGLQFLFEYFSETQRNKGNFPGRFSGRQFSNSRSEMNVSTLELGDSALYLCASSLAWGRTDTQYFGPGTRLTVL.

V and J are TRBV5-1 and TRBJ1-3; 7 bases map to TRBD1. Germline V gene sequence: CDR1 SGHRS, CDR2 YFSETQ. The CDR3 runs to 18 residues. V gave up 3 bases and J gave up 0 bases; unmatched junction bases: 12. The CDR3: CASSSSSGTEASGNTIYF. DNA of the CDR3: TGCGCCAGCAGCTCATCCTCCGGGACAGAAGCCTCTGGAAACACCATATATTTT.

The genes are TRBV5-1 and TRBJ1-6; 9 nucleotides agree with TRBD1. The V gene's germline CDR1 is SGHRS and CDR2 YFSETQ. This CDR3 is 15 amino acids long. J lost 7 bases, V lost 3 bases, and 5 bases had no gene match. Written as DNA, the CDR3 is TGCGCCAGCAGCTACGGGACAGGGAGGAATTCACCCCTCCACTTT. Protein product: CASSYGTGRNSPLHF.

The chain carries TRBV10-1 and TRBJ2-3; weak D call: TRBD1 (5 bases). Trimming shortened V by 6 bases and J by 3 bases, and 19 bases separated the two germline ends. Germline lookup yields CDR1 WNHNN and CDR2 SYGVQD (reference sequence). The CDR3 is 16 amino acids. As DNA, the CDR3 is TGCGCCAGCAGCCCGATAAAGCAGGGCCTGACAGATACGCAGTATTTT. It translates to CASSPIKQGLTDTQYF.